The rows below give T cell receptor beta chains drawn from one sample of a study of metastatic and nonmetastatic thyroid tumors. Through MiXCR, TCRdb re-clonotyped the PCR reads. The sample has some 9,100 clones, 9.5% to 13% seen once; the top ten hold 7.6%. Specimen: tumor tissue. These receptors all stem from a female donor with papillary thyroid cancer or a benign thyroid nodule (not recorded which). Some clones in this sample may be carry-over from other donors' samples. CDR3s include the opening cysteine and the closing phenylalanine or tryptophan. The D gene is left open where the match is weak. The size entry is marked missing in some rows and otherwise reads once, few, many or a size class.

d_gene	v_gene	j_gene	abundance	CDR3nt	CDR3aa
.	TRBV7-9	TRBJ2-5	many	TGTGCCAGCAGTGAGCTATTACAAGAGACCCAGTACTTC	CASSELLQETQYF
.	TRBV11-1	TRBJ2-3	many	TGTGCCAGCAGCCCCGTCCGGGATACGCAGTATTTT	CASSPVRDTQYF
TRBD2	TRBV20-1	TRBJ2-5	many	TGCAGTGCTACCGGGACTAGCGGGGGGGCAAAAGAGACCCAGTACTTC	CSATGTSGGAKETQYF
.	TRBV20-1	TRBJ1-1	many	TGCAGTGCTCCGTTCAGTAGACACACTGAAGCCTTCTTT	CSAPFSRHTEAFF
TRBD1	TRBV15	TRBJ2-2	many	TGTGCCACCAGTGAGGACAGGGCGGGCGGGGAGCTGTTTTTT	CATSEDRAGGELFF
TRBD2	TRBV20-1	TRBJ2-2	many	TGCAGTGCTACCGGACTAGCGGGGGGAAAGGACACCGGGGAGCTGTTTTTT	CSATGLAGGKDTGELFF
.	TRBV25-1	TRBJ1-5	few	TGTGCCAGCCTGGTACCAACCCAACCGGATCAGCCCCAGCATTTT	CASLVPTQPDQPQHF
TRBD2	TRBV20-1	TRBJ2-5	.	TGCAGTGCTAGCGCTAGCGGACCTCAAGAGACCCAGTACTTC	CSASASGPQETQYF
.	TRBV4-2	TRBJ2-1	.	TGTGCCGGCAGCGATGTTAGAGGGAGGTCGTACAATGAGCAGTTCTTC	CAGSDVRGRSYNEQFF
.	TRBV20-1	TRBJ1-1	many	TGCAGTGCCCAGACAAGGGTTGGGGTGAACACTGAAGCTTTCTTT	CSAQTRVGVNTEAFF
.	TRBV7-8	TRBJ1-1	many	TGTGCCAGCCGTCGGGGGGGGAGCACTGAAGCTTTCTTT	CASRRGGSTEAFF
.	TRBV20-1	TRBJ1-5	many	TGCAGTGCTTACGACCAGGGACAACTCAATCAGCCCCAGCATTTT	CSAYDQGQLNQPQHF
.	TRBV27	TRBJ2-7	medium-sized	TGTGCCAGCAGTTCATGGTCAACCTACGAGCAGTACTTC	CASSSWSTYEQYF
.	TRBV2	TRBJ1-1	few	TGTGCCAGCAGGGCACTCGCCCAGGGTGGGCCGGAAGCTTTCTTT	CASRALAQGGPEAFF
.	TRBV2	TRBJ1-2	medium-sized	TGTGCCAGCAAAGAGGTCCAGGGGAATAACTATGGCTACACCTTC	CASKEVQGNNYGYTF
.	TRBV20-1	TRBJ2-1	many	TGCAGTGTGGCGCGGAGCTCCTACAATGAGCAGTTCTTC	CSVARSSYNEQFF
.	TRBV2	TRBJ1-2	medium-sized	TGTGCCAGCAGTACGCAGGGGAAGTATGGCTACACCTTC	CASSTQGKYGYTF
.	TRBV6-1	TRBJ1-1	medium-sized	TGTGCCAGCAGAGGGGGGGGCACTGAAGCTTTCTTT	CASRGGGTEAFF
.	TRBV19	TRBJ1-3	medium-sized	TGTGCCAGTAGCCAGAACCGAAACACCATATATTTT	CASSQNRNTIYF
TRBD1	TRBV28	TRBJ2-7	.	TGTGCCAGCAGTTTAGGGACAGGGAGCTCCTACGAGCAGTACTTC	CASSLGTGSSYEQYF
TRBD2	TRBV2	TRBJ2-1	medium-sized	TGTGCCAGCAGTAGACTAGCGGGAGCCTACAATGAGCAGTTCTTC	CASSRLAGAYNEQFF
.	TRBV7-9	TRBJ1-3	.	TGTGCCAGCAGCTTTGCTGGAAACACCATATATTTT	CASSFAGNTIYF
.	TRBV4-2	TRBJ1-4	many	TGTGCCAGCAGCCAAGTTGGGAGCAACCTCCAACGGCTTAATGAAAAACTGTTTTTT	CASSQVGSNLQRLNEKLFF
.	TRBV10-1	TRBJ2-3	.	TGCGCCAGCAGTGATCGGGGGGCGCAGGTTACTGATACGCATTATTTT	CASSDRGAQVTDTHYF
.	TRBV6-2/TRBV6-3	TRBJ2-3	.	TGTGCCAGCAGGGCCGACAGGGCGCGGGGGGGCACAGATACGCAGTATTTT	CASRADRARGGTDTQYF
TRBD1	TRBV12-5	TRBJ2-3	many	TGTGCTAGTGGTTCGGTACCGGGACAGGGACCATATTTT	CASGSVPGQGPYF
.	TRBV7-2	TRBJ1-4	many	TGTGCCAGCAGCTTAGCCAGGGGTCGAGGAACTAATGAAAAACTGTTTTTT	CASSLARGRGTNEKLFF
.	TRBV5-1	TRBJ2-2	many	TGCGCCAGCAGCTTGGAAGCGGGACAGAACACCGGGGAGCTGTTTTTT	CASSLEAGQNTGELFF
TRBD1	TRBV19	TRBJ1-6	medium-sized	TGTGCCAGTAGTGTAAGGGGACAGGGGAGTTCACCCCTCCACTTT	CASSVRGQGSSPLHF